The 25 T cell receptor beta chains below all came from one sample that was sequenced in a study of T-cell reconstitution after alpha-beta-depleted transplantation in children. Unique molecular identifiers were used to barcode this TCRbeta library. TCRdb analysed the PCR reads with MiXCR anew, one entry per CDR3 protein. The sample records 380,000 or so distinct CDR3 sequences, 10% to 15% being singletons. The material was PBMCs, obtained from the stem cell graft. All receptors come from a human donor who donated a stem cell graft to a child with Fanconi anemia.

This clonotype occurred many times. V gene TRBV5-1 combines with J gene TRBJ1-3; D is unresolved. The CDR3 is 15 amino acids. Germline V gene sequence: CDR1 SGHRS, CDR2 YFSETQ. V was cut by 3 bases and J by 2 bases, with 12 bases left in between. This chain's CDR3 is CASSSDSNPGNTIYF. The CDR3 region has the DNA TGCGCCAGCAGCTCTGATTCCAACCCTGGAAACACCATATATTTT.

This clonotype was recorded at least ten times. The V gene is TRBV10-3, the J gene TRBJ2-3; possible D gene TRBD1, 5 bases. The germline V gene has CDR1 ENHRY and CDR2 SYGVKD. V shed 4 bases and J shed 1 base, with 18 bases lying between them. The CDR3 is made up of 17 amino acids. CDR3 coding DNA: TGTGCCATCAGTGTGCCCAGGGCGCTGGGCGGCACAGATACGCAGTATTTT. The encoded protein is CAISVPRALGGTDTQYF.

The chain has TRBV6-1 and TRBJ1-5; D might be TRBD1 (5 bases). The germline V and J ends were trimmed by 6 bases and 6 bases, with 21 bases remaining between them. Germline CDR1 reads MNHNS; CDR2 reads SASEGT. The CDR3 length is 16 residues. Here the CDR3 DNA reads TGTGCCAGCAGCACCTACGGTCAGGGAAGGGGTCAGCCCCAGCATTTT. This gives the protein CASSTYGQGRGQPQHF.

This clonotype was found many times. The J gene is TRBJ2-7, the V gene TRBV10-3; D not certain. The V end lost 4 bases, the J end lost 7 bases, and 11 bases lay between the germline ends. Germline CDR1 reads ENHRY; CDR2 reads SYGVKD. This CDR3 spans 12 amino acids. CDR3 nucleotide sequence: TGTGCCATCAGTGCGGATTCGTGGGAGCAGTACGTC. Translated: CAISADSWEQYV.

This clonotype was picked up many times. The V and J genes are TRBV6-6 and TRBJ1-1; D not resolved. This CDR3 is built from 11 residues. V lost 5 bases and J 6 bases, leaving 7 bases between the germline ends. Germline assignment: CDR1 MNHNY and CDR2 SVGAGI (reference sequence). CDR3 protein: CASSPRAEAFF. The CDR3 nucleotides read TGTGCCAGCAGTCCCCGTGCTGAAGCTTTCTTT.

This clonotype was seen more than once but under ten times. A much more abundant neighbour one base away suggests this may be a read error. V gene TRBV3-1 combines with J gene TRBJ2-5; D ambiguous. The CDR3 is 15 residues long. The germline V gene encodes CDR1 LGHDT and CDR2 YNNKEL (reference sequence). Here the CDR3 reads CACSRKGRFVETQYF. The CDR3 DNA reads as TGTGCCTGCAGCCGAAAAGGGCGATTCGTGGAGACCCAGTACTTC.

The sample holds a few counts of this clonotype. This chain links TRBV7-9 with TRBJ1-2; TRBD1 matches 9 bases. The germline CDR1 and CDR2 sequences are SEHNR and FQNEAQ (reference sequence). J lost 4 bases, V lost 5 bases, and 8 bases had no gene match. The length of the CDR3 is 15 residues. DNA for the CDR3: TGTGCCAGCAGCCCCAGGGACAGGGAAGGCTATGGCTACACCTTC. Amino acids: CASSPRDREGYGYTF. Full variable domain (missing parts from reference TRBV7-9 and TRBJ1-2): DTGVSQNPRHKITKRGQNVTFRCDPISEHNRLYWYRQTLGQGPEFLTYFQNEAQLEKSRLLSDRFSAERPKGSFSTLEIQRTEQGDSAMYLCASSPRDREGYGYTFGSGTRLTVV.

This clonotype was observed a handful of times. The V gene is TRBV25-1, the J gene TRBJ2-5; D possibly matches TRBD1 or TRBD2 (5 bases each). The CDR3 has 15 residues. V lost 6 bases to trimming and J lost 5 bases, with 19 bases between them. CDR1 and CDR2 from the germline V gene are MGHDK and SYGVNS. The CDR3 is CASSARGTPWETQYF. The CDR3 DNA sequence: TGTGCCAGCAGCGCTAGAGGGACCCCCTGGGAGACCCAGTACTTC.

V gene TRBV6-1 combines with J gene TRBJ2-3; TRBD2 matches at 10 bases. J was trimmed by 5 bases and V by 5 bases; bases with no gene match: 7. The V gene's germline CDR1 is MNHNS and CDR2 SASEGT. CDR3 length: 15 amino acids. The CDR3 DNA follows: TGTGCCAGCAGTAGGGCTAGCGGGGGAGGAGATACGCAGTATTTT. It encodes CASSRASGGGDTQYF.

This clonotype was picked up many times. The CDR3 is CASSLSGGTNTEAFF. The CDR3 DNA reads as TGTGCCAGCAGCCTCTCCGGGGGGACCAACACTGAAGCTTTCTTT. The chain carries TRBV4-2 and TRBJ1-1, with D tentatively TRBD1 (5 bases). Germline CDR1 reads LGHNA; CDR2 reads YNFKEQ. The CDR3 has 15 residues. Trimming removed 4 bases from V and 2 bases from J, with 14 bases in between.

The table lists this clonotype with many counts. The chain uses TRBV9 and TRBJ1-2; 8 bases agree with TRBD1. The germline gives CDR1 SGDLS, CDR2 YYNGEE. V lost 2 bases to trimming and J lost 1 base; unmatched junction nucleotides: 4. The CDR3 is 15 residues long. CDR3 protein: CASSVRDRLNYGYTF. Written as DNA, the CDR3 is TGTGCCAGCAGCGTTCGGGACAGGCTTAACTATGGCTACACCTTC.

This clonotype was found many times. The chain joins TRBV12-3 or TRBV12-4 to TRBJ1-1; possible D gene TRBD1, 6 bases. The CDR3 has 13 residues. V lost 5 bases and J lost 10, with 17 bases in between. CDR3 sequence reads: CASSRTGPTGAFF. For the CDR3, the DNA is TGTGCCAGCAGTCGTACAGGGCCCACGGGAGCTTTCTTT.

This clonotype was seen repeatedly, ten times or more. The rearrangement joins TRBV7-8 to TRBJ1-5; D may be TRBD1 (5 bases). CDR3 length: 13 amino acids. Germline lookup yields CDR1 SGHVS and CDR2 FQNEAQ. V dropped 5 bases and J dropped 2 bases, with 7 bases sitting between them. The CDR3 nucleotides read TGTGCCAGCAGCCGAGGGGGCAATCAGCCCCAGCATTTT. Amino acids: CASSRGGNQPQHF.

The chain joins TRBV12-3 or TRBV12-4 to TRBJ1-6; no reliable D call. The length of the CDR3 is 14 residues. Trimming pared 0 bases from V and 10 bases from J, leaving 10 bases between. As DNA, the CDR3 is TGTGCCAGCAGTTTAGCGCAAAAGGGATCACCCCTCCACTTT. Protein product: CASSLAQKGSPLHF.

This clonotype was detected only a few times. The V call is TRBV11-2, the J call TRBJ2-3; the D call may be TRBD1 or TRBD2 (5 bases each). V lost 4 bases and J 2 bases, leaving 10 bases between the germline ends. The CDR3 length is 14 residues. Germline CDR1 is SGHAT and CDR2 is FQNNGV. CDR3 bases: TGTGCCAGCAGCTCAGAGGGGACCACAGATACGCAGTATTTT. It translates to CASSSEGTTDTQYF.

The chain links TRBV10-3 to TRBJ2-2, with a possible D match to TRBD1 (6 bases). Germline loops: CDR1 ENHRY, CDR2 SYGVKD. The CDR3 has 14 residues. V dropped 4 bases and J dropped 3 bases, with 9 bases sitting between them. This CDR3 is CAISAQGYTGELFF. The CDR3 DNA is TGTGCCATCAGTGCCCAGGGGTACACCGGGGAGCTGTTTTTT.

This clonotype was observed many times. The chain joins TRBV20-1 to TRBJ1-5, with D perhaps matching TRBD1 (5 bases). CDR3 length: 14 amino acids. Germline lookup yields CDR1 DFQATT and CDR2 SNEGSKA (reference sequence). The ends were cut back, 2 bases at V and 5 bases at J, with 13 bases in the middle. CDR3 in amino acids: CSARIPRGDQPQHF. Written as DNA, the CDR3 is TGCAGTGCTAGAATCCCCCGGGGCGATCAGCCCCAGCATTTT.

This clonotype was detected a few times. V usage is TRBV6-2 or TRBV6-3 and J usage is TRBJ2-7; no clear D. CDR1 and CDR2 from the germline V gene are MNHEY and SVGEGT. The CDR3 spans 13 residues. Trimming took 2 bases from V and 2 from J, leaving 7 bases between them. The chain's CDR3 is CASSYPPTYEQYF. The CDR3 nucleotides are TGTGCCAGCAGTTACCCTCCGACCTACGAGCAGTACTTC.

The rearrangement links TRBV19 to TRBJ1-5; the D is unclear. Germline assignment: CDR1 LNHDA and CDR2 SQIVND (reference sequence). The CDR3 runs to 14 residues. The ends were cut back, 3 bases at V and 9 bases at J, with 15 bases in the middle. CDR3 DNA sequence: TGTGCCAGTAGTATGGAACTCCTACGGGGGCCCCAGCATTTT. Protein product: CASSMELLRGPQHF. The full variable domain, its missing parts supplied by reference TRBV19 and TRBJ1-5, is DGGITQSPKYLFRKEGQNVTLSCEQNLNHDAMYWYRQDPGQGLRLIYYSQIVNDFQKGDIAEGYSVSREKKESFPLTVTSAQKNPTAFYLCASSMELLRGPQHFGDGTRLSIL.

This clonotype was picked up many times. The gene calls are TRBV6-1 and TRBJ2-1; 7 bases are shared with TRBD1. The CDR3 is 16 amino acids. Germline trimming cut 5 bases from V and 0 bases from J; bases unmatched to any gene: 7. Germline V gene data show CDR1 as MNHNS and CDR2 as SASEGT. CDR3 bases: TGTGCCAGCAGTAGTTCACAGGGGAGCTCCTACAATGAGCAGTTCTTC. It yields the protein CASSSSQGSSYNEQFF.

There are many counts of this clonotype. The chain joins TRBV6-4 to TRBJ2-3; D might be TRBD1 or TRBD2, each matching 5 bases. Trimming took off 7 bases at V and 6 bases at J, with 17 bases between the two ends. Germline values: CDR1 MRHNA, CDR2 SNTAGT. This CDR3 spans 14 amino acids. The CDR3 DNA reads TGTGCCAGCAAAATCCGATCCGGGGCCGATACGCAGTATTTT. Translating it yields CASKIRSGADTQYF.

This clonotype was seen a handful of times. The rearrangement joins TRBV11-2 to TRBJ2-7; TRBD1 matches at 10 bases. J was trimmed by 1 base and V by 2 bases; bases with no gene match: 5. Germline CDR1 is SGHAT and CDR2 is FQNNGV. The CDR3 has 16 residues. The CDR3 coding sequence is TGTGCCAGCAGCTTAAGGACAGGGGGTTGGTCCTACGAGCAGTACGTC. Protein sequence: CASSLRTGGWSYEQYV.

This clonotype was picked up many times. The chain links TRBV12-3 or TRBV12-4 to TRBJ2-5, with 12 nucleotides matching TRBD2. The CDR3 has 15 residues. Unmatched junction bases numbered 4, after V lost 5 bases and J lost 3 bases. CDR3 in DNA: TGTGCCAGCAGTACGTGGACTAGCGGGGAAGAGACCCAGTACTTC. Translating it yields CASSTWTSGEETQYF.

There are a few counts of this clonotype. This chain uses TRBV5-1 with TRBJ2-1; 8 positions match TRBD1. CDR3 length: 17 residues. J was trimmed by 7 bases and V by 5 bases; bases with no gene match: 17. Germline values: CDR1 SGHRS, CDR2 YFSETQ. The chain's CDR3 is CASRPNPGGGHGNEQFF. The CDR3 DNA reads as TGCGCCAGCAGACCCAATCCAGGGGGCGGGCATGGGAATGAGCAGTTCTTC.

This clonotype was recorded a few times. J is TRBJ1-1 and V is TRBV7-9; D gene uncertain. This CDR3 has 13 residues. Germline V CDR1 and CDR2: SEHNR, FQNEAQ (reference sequence). Trimming pared 6 bases from V and 7 bases from J, leaving 15 bases between. The CDR3 region has the DNA TGTGCCAGCAGTCCAAGGACCGGGCTTGAAGCTTTCTTT. Amino acids: CASSPRTGLEAFF.